The clone carrying this T cell receptor (beta chain) was found once. As yet, its antigen is unknown. This entry comes from a study of T cell clones after liver transplantation. Findings and limits, study-wide: Donor-reactive sequences fell more than third party-reactive ones, suggesting partial deletion.

The CDR3 contains 15 residues. The germline V gene has CDR1 SGHRS and CDR2 YFSETQ. Trimming cost V 5 bases and J 0 bases, with 15 bases left between them. Profiling relied on immunoSEQ multiplex PCR, and the TCRdb table lists in-frame clones only, not all of them. The sample lists some 120,000 clones; about nine tenths were seen once. This TCR came from a human patient who received a liver transplant. The graft donor may account for some of the T cells. The input for sequencing was CD4+ T cells from blood, taken 12 months after liver transplant. The chain joins TRBV5-1 to TRBJ2-7, with D perhaps matching TRBD1 or TRBD2 (5 bases each). The CDR3 is CASRAGTAGSYEQYF. CDR3 sequence (DNA): TGCGCCAGCAGAGCCGGGACGGCGGGCTCCTACGAGCAGTACTTC.